This T cell receptor (beta chain) appears in the sequencing data of a study of T cells in Graves' hyperthyroidism and ophthalmopathy. As for the study in general: Pretreatment peripheral blood was obtained at initial diagnosis.

Uncontrolled infection, other autoimmune disease, pregnancy and lactation each barred patients from inclusion. This clonotype was seen many times. Its antigen is still unknown. Study results and caveats: By a 13 V-J model, ophthalmopathy was set apart from stable hyperthyroidism.

RNA transcripts provided the source from which TCR beta CDR3 regions were amplified. HTBI primers drove first-round RT-PCR of the TCR CDR3. TCRdb recomputed calls from the multiplex PCR reads with MiXCR, one row per CDR3 protein. This sample has 310,000 or so distinct CDR3 sequences, with more than 15% found just once. Germline CDR1 and CDR2: MNHEY and SVGEGT. V trimming: 0 bases; J trimming: 7 bases; junction bases outside the gene matches: 9. The CDR3 covers 16 residues. V usage is TRBV6-2 or TRBV6-3 and J usage is TRBJ1-1, with 9 bases matching TRBD1. The sequenced material came from blood. The receptor's source is a woman aged 55-69 years with Graves' ophthalmopathy. CDR3 nucleotides: TGTGCCAGCAGTTACTCGATGGGGACAGGGATTGGTGAAGCTTTCTTT. As protein: CASSYSMGTGIGEAFF.